Listed here are 30 T cell receptor beta chains from one sample, sequenced in a study of response to subunit inactivated influenza vaccine. MiXCR, run by TCRdb on the RT-PCR reads, gives a single entry per CDR3 protein. In the table there are 300,000 to 350,000 distinct CDR3 sequences, 20% to 25% of which are singletons. The source was PBMCs from blood, collected less than 22 months after vaccination. The receptors were sampled from a man between 45 and 75 years old who received an inactivated influenza vaccine.

In its sample, this clonotype was seen many times. The chain has TRBV7-9 and TRBJ1-1, with a weak D call TRBD1 (5 bases). The length of the CDR3 is 15 residues. The V gene's germline CDR1 is SEHNR and CDR2 FQNEAQ (reference sequence). The ends were cut back, 5 bases at V and 1 base at J, with 14 bases in the middle. CDR3 nucleotide sequence: TGTGCCAGCAGCCCCACAGGAGGGACGAACACTGAAGCTTTCTTT. Translation: CASSPTGGTNTEAFF.

In this sample, this clonotype turned up many times. This sequence joins TRBV28 and TRBJ1-5; unclear D gene. There are 15 residues in the CDR3. V dropped 4 bases and J dropped 1 base, with 11 bases sitting between them. Germline values: CDR1 MDHEN, CDR2 SYDVKM. Here the CDR3 DNA reads TGTGCCAGCAGTTATGGGAGGTTAAGCAATCAGCCCCAGCATTTT. Its protein is CASSYGRLSNQPQHF.

This clonotype was seen more than once but under ten times. V and J are TRBV11-2 and TRBJ2-7, with D possibly being TRBD1 or TRBD2 (6 bases each). CDR3 size: 18 residues. V lost 2 bases and J 3 bases, leaving 23 bases between the germline ends. Germline CDR1 reads SGHAT; CDR2 reads FQNNGV. Here the CDR3 reads CASSLFTGMGGRFYEQYF. DNA of the CDR3: TGTGCCAGCAGCTTATTTACTGGTATGGGGGGCCGGTTCTACGAGCAGTACTTC.

The sample holds a few counts of this clonotype. The genes are TRBV18 and TRBJ2-4, with D possibly being TRBD1 (5 bases). CDR1 is KGHSH and CDR2 is LQKENI in the germline V gene. The germline V and J ends were trimmed by 1 base and 7 bases, with 5 bases remaining between them. The CDR3 sequence is 12 residues long. CDR3 residues: CASSPQGNIQYF. The DNA for the CDR3 is TGTGCCAGCTCACCACAGGGGAACATTCAGTACTTC. The full variable domain, with the rest looked up from reference TRBV18 and TRBJ2-4, is NAGVMQNPRHLVRRRGQEARLRCSPMKGHSHVYWYRQLPEEGLKFMVYLQKENIIDESGMPKERFSAEFPKEGPSILRIQQVVRGDSAAYFCASSPQGNIQYFGAGTRLSVL.

This clonotype was found many times. The CDR3 loop reads CASSYSTGLRDGMNTEAFF. CDR3 DNA sequence: TGTGCCAGCAGTTACTCGACGGGACTCCGGGACGGCATGAACACTGAAGCTTTCTTT. The chain couples TRBV6-2 or TRBV6-3 to TRBJ1-1, with D possibly being TRBD1 (5 bases). V was pared by 0 bases and J by 0 bases, with 20 bases between. In germline, CDR1 is MNHEY, CDR2 SVGEGT. The CDR3 totals 19 residues.

This clonotype was picked up many times. The rearrangement joins TRBV5-5 to TRBJ1-3; perhaps TRBD1 as D (6 bases). From germline, CDR1 is SGHKS and CDR2 YYEKEE (reference sequence). The CDR3 is made up of 16 amino acids. V gave up 4 bases and J gave up 0 bases, with 14 bases separating them. CDR3 DNA sequence: TGTGCCAGCAGCGAGACAGGAATCGACTCTGGAAACACCATATATTTT. Translation gives CASSETGIDSGNTIYF.

This clonotype was seen a handful of times. The rearrangement links TRBV7-9 to TRBJ1-6, with 7 bases aligning to TRBD1. The J segment lost 9 bases and the V segment lost 5 bases, leaving 7 bases of the junction unmatched. CDR1 and CDR2 (germline): SEHNR, FQNEAQ (reference sequence). The CDR3 extends over 14 amino acids. CDR3 region: CASSLTGRTSPLHF. CDR3 in DNA: TGTGCCAGCAGCCTGACAGGGAGGACTTCACCCCTCCACTTT.

J is TRBJ1-5 and V is TRBV7-9; the D is unclear. Germline CDR1 reads SEHNR; CDR2 reads FQNEAQ (reference sequence). The CDR3 runs 12 residues. V was pared by 1 base and J by 9 bases, with 7 bases between. The CDR3 nucleotides are TGTGCCAGCAGCTTAGGTTCCTGGCCCCAGCATTTT. The encoded protein is CASSLGSWPQHF.

The rearrangement joins TRBV5-1 to TRBJ1-1; D gene ambiguous. CDR1 is SGHRS, CDR2 YFSETQ, per germline. V shed 3 bases and J shed 1 base, with 13 bases lying between them. The CDR3 runs 15 residues. In nucleotides, the CDR3 is TGCGCCAGCAGCTCCTTGCTTTATTCGAACACTGAAGCTTTCTTT. As protein: CASSSLLYSNTEAFF.

This clonotype was observed many times. The genes are TRBV20-1 and TRBJ1-1; D remains ambiguous. The V gene lost 5 bases and the J gene lost 4 bases, with 17 bases spanning the gap. The CDR3 is 14 residues long. Germline V CDR1 and CDR2: DFQATT, SNEGSKA (reference sequence). The CDR3 bases are TGCAGTGCTGGGGTTTCGGTGGGCGTCACTGAAGCTTTCTTT. Translating gives CSAGVSVGVTEAFF.

Details on this clonotype: A clone one base away is much larger, so this may be a read error. V gene TRBV5-4 combines with J gene TRBJ1-2, with D tentatively TRBD1 (5 bases). CDR3 size: 15 residues. Germline lookup yields CDR1 SGHNT and CDR2 YYREEE (reference sequence). The CDR3 DNA reads TGTGCCAGCAGCTTTCAGGGACCGATAGACTATTGCTACACCTTC. Translation gives CASSFQGPIDYCYTF.

In its sample, this clonotype was seen a few times. This chain's CDR3 is CASTGAGEAADTQYF. DNA for the CDR3: TGTGCCAGCACCGGAGCGGGAGAAGCGGCAGATACGCAGTATTTT. The rearrangement links TRBV3-1 to TRBJ2-3; 8 bases are a match to TRBD2. The ends lost 7 bases at V and 4 bases at J; junction bases unmatched: 10. CDR1 is LGHDT and CDR2 is YNNKEL in the germline V gene (reference sequence). The CDR3 has 15 amino acids.

The chain is built from TRBV9 and TRBJ2-3, with 9 bases lining up with TRBD1. The V gene end was trimmed by 4 bases and the J gene end by 6 bases; junction bases not matched to a gene: 12. Germline CDR1 is SGDLS and CDR2 is YYNGEE. The CDR3 totals 16 residues. In nucleotides, the CDR3 is TGTGCCAGCAGCCCAGGAGGGGGACAGGGTCACGATACGCAGTATTTT. Its translation: CASSPGGGQGHDTQYF.

At least ten counts were recorded for this clonotype. V is TRBV29-1 and J is TRBJ1-1; D unresolved. With 4 bases removed from V and 1 base from J, the gap between germline ends came to 10 bases. The CDR3 is made up of 13 amino acids. Germline V gene sequence: CDR1 SQVTM, CDR2 ANQGSEA. CDR3 sequence reads: CSVVGRRNTEAFF. As DNA, the CDR3 is TGCAGCGTTGTGGGGAGGCGGAACACTGAAGCTTTCTTT.

This sequence joins TRBV25-1 and TRBJ1-6; no clear D. The CDR3 has 14 amino acids. Trimming took 0 bases from V and 9 from J, leaving 9 bases between them. Germline V lookup: CDR1 MGHDK, CDR2 SYGVNS. CDR3 amino acids: CASSEYDGSSPLHF. In DNA, the CDR3 is TGTGCCAGCAGTGAATATGACGGGAGTTCACCCCTCCACTTT.

This clonotype has only a few counts. Compared with germline, one end of the junction differs, possibly owing to a read error. The CDR3 loop is CSARVTGGAVAFF. CDR3 sequence (DNA): TGCAGTGCCAGAGTGACAGGGGGCGCGGTAGCTTTCTTT. This chain uses TRBV20-1 with TRBJ1-1, with 10 bases matching TRBD1. The germline gives CDR1 DFQATT, CDR2 SNEGSKA (reference sequence). The CDR3 loop spans 13 amino acids.

In this sample, this clonotype turned up many times. The chain employs TRBV5-1 and TRBJ1-1; D is unclear. This CDR3 region has 15 residues. Looked up from germline, CDR1 is SGHRS and CDR2 is YFSETQ. The V gene lost 1 base and the J gene lost 0 bases, with 10 bases spanning the gap. CDR3 loop: CASSLSSFVNTEAFF. The CDR3 DNA follows: TGCGCCAGCAGCTTGTCGTCTTTTGTGAACACTGAAGCTTTCTTT.

The gene calls are TRBV2 and TRBJ2-5, with no clear D. V was pared by 5 bases and J by 6 bases, with 16 bases between. The CDR3 covers 14 residues. Germline CDR1 reads SNHLY; CDR2 reads FYNNEI. The CDR3 reads CASSPTTQGKTQYF. As DNA, the CDR3 is TGTGCCAGCAGTCCTACAACCCAAGGAAAGACCCAGTACTTC.

With regard to this clonotype: Relative to the germline gene, one junction end is altered; a read error may explain this. The chain has TRBV11-1 and TRBJ1-5, with 11 bases lining up with TRBD1. There are 19 residues in the CDR3. From germline, CDR1 is SGHAT and CDR2 FQDESV (reference sequence). CDR3 protein: CASSLGPGQGVYSNQAQHF. CDR3 nucleotides: TGTGCCAGCAGCTTAGGCCCGGGACAGGGGGTCTATAGCAATCAGGCCCAGCATTTT.

This clonotype was detected a few times. J is TRBJ1-1 and V is TRBV5-4; the D gene is possibly TRBD1 (5 bases). V lost 4 bases and J 4 bases, leaving 17 bases between the germline ends. This CDR3 spans 15 amino acids. Per the germline V gene, CDR1 is SGHNT and CDR2 is YYREEE (reference sequence). The CDR3: CASSPQADSPTEAFF. The CDR3 DNA reads as TGTGCCAGCAGCCCGCAAGCCGACAGCCCCACTGAAGCTTTCTTT.

This clonotype was observed a few times. The chain couples TRBV20-1 to TRBJ1-2, with 7 nucleotides matching TRBD1. This CDR3 contains 14 residues. Germline V gene data show CDR1 as DFQATT and CDR2 as SNEGSKA (reference sequence). Trimming took 3 bases from V and 8 from J; bases not matched to a gene: 12. The CDR3 DNA follows: TGCAGTGCTAGCGTGTACAGGGGAGAGTTAGGCTACACCTTC. It translates to CSASVYRGELGYTF.

This clonotype was detected many times. V gene TRBV7-2 combines with J gene TRBJ1-4, with 7 bases matching TRBD1. The CDR3 has 16 residues. Germline trimming cut 5 bases from V and 0 bases from J; bases unmatched to any gene: 6. Germline V gene lookup returns CDR1 SGHTA and CDR2 FQGNSA. For the CDR3, the DNA is TGTGCCAGCAGCCCTAGAGGGGGCCCAACTAATGAAAAACTGTTTTTT. Protein product: CASSPRGGPTNEKLFF.

Comment on this clonotype: Mismatch with germline at one junction end may stem from a read error. The rearrangement uses TRBV7-9 and TRBJ2-7; possible D gene TRBD1, 6 bases. Germline CDR1 and CDR2: SEHNR and FQNEAQ (reference sequence). The length of the CDR3 is 13 residues. CDR3 coding DNA: TGTGCCAGCAGCTTAGCCGGCATGGGACACCGCCTTTTC. This gives the protein CASSLAGMGHRLF.

V and J are TRBV5-6 and TRBJ1-4, with D perhaps matching TRBD1 (5 bases). CDR3 size: 16 residues. Germline values: CDR1 SGHDT, CDR2 YYEEEE. The germline V and J ends were trimmed by 4 bases and 0 bases, with 13 bases remaining between them. CDR3 DNA sequence: TGTGCCAGCAGCCGACAGCTAGGGGCAACTAATGAAAAACTGTTTTTT. Protein sequence: CASSRQLGATNEKLFF.

This clonotype was seen more than once but under ten times. This chain uses TRBV10-3 with TRBJ1-5, with D possibly TRBD1 on 5 matching bases. Germline-derived CDR1 and CDR2 are ENHRY and SYGVKD. The CDR3 extends over 13 amino acids. The V end lost 4 bases, the J end lost 5 bases, and 9 bases lay between the germline ends. The CDR3 nucleotides are TGTGCCATCAGTGCAGGGTTAGATCAGCCCCAGCATTTT. The encoded protein is CAISAGLDQPQHF.

The V and J genes are TRBV4-3 and TRBJ2-2; D not certain. The ends were cut back, 7 bases at V and 7 bases at J, with 16 bases in the middle. Germline CDR1 and CDR2: LGHNA and YSLEER. The CDR3 is made up of 14 amino acids. CDR3 nucleotide sequence: TGCGCCAGCACTTACCTCGTGTCTGGCGGGGAGCTGTTTTTT. Its protein is CASTYLVSGGELFF.

This clonotype was observed a few times. The rearrangement uses TRBV7-9 and TRBJ1-1, with D unresolved. This CDR3 spans 15 amino acids. Germline V gene lookup returns CDR1 SEHNR and CDR2 FQNEAQ (reference sequence). Trimming left V 5 bases short and J 1 base short, with 14 bases between. The CDR3 sequence: CASSLADGPNTEAFF. As DNA, the CDR3 is TGTGCCAGCAGCCTGGCGGACGGACCGAACACTGAAGCTTTCTTT.

This sequence joins TRBV20-1 and TRBJ2-2; 9 bases line up with TRBD2. Unmatched junction bases numbered 10, after V lost 7 bases and J lost 7 bases. CDR3 size: 14 residues. The germline V gene encodes CDR1 DFQATT and CDR2 SNEGSKA (reference sequence). DNA for the CDR3: TGCAGTGTTTCCCTAGCGGGATTGAACGGGGAGCTGTTTTTT. This sequence encodes CSVSLAGLNGELFF.

This clonotype showed up just a few times. The chain recombines TRBV5-1 with TRBJ1-1; no reliable D call. The V end lost 0 bases, the J end lost 4 bases, and 7 bases lay between the germline ends. Germline assignment: CDR1 SGHRS and CDR2 YFSETQ. The CDR3 runs to 13 residues. The CDR3 loop reads CASSLDVFTEAFF. The CDR3 DNA reads as TGCGCCAGCAGCTTGGATGTATTCACTGAAGCTTTCTTT. The full variable domain, its missing parts supplied by reference TRBV5-1 and TRBJ1-1, is KAGVTQTPRYLIKTRGQQVTLSCSPISGHRSVSWYQQTPGQGLQFLFEYFSETQRNKGNFPGRFSGRQFSNSRSEMNVSTLELGDSALYLCASSLDVFTEAFFGQGTRLTVV.

The chain recombines TRBV30 with TRBJ1-6; TRBD1 might be the D (5 bases). Germline values: CDR1 GTSNPN, CDR2 SVGIG (reference sequence). This CDR3 contains 15 residues. V lost 2 bases, J lost 2 bases, and 10 bases lay in between. DNA of the CDR3: TGTGCCTGGAGTAAGGGGAGAACCTATAATTCACCCCTCCACTTT. Protein sequence: CAWSKGRTYNSPLHF.